One and the same sample provided the 6 T cell receptor beta chains below, sequenced in a study of cytomegalovirus exposure and HLA in healthy donors. PCR primers comprised 60 Vbeta and 13 Jbeta primers. Assay: immunoSEQ multiplex PCR; the TCRdb copy retains only in-frame clones and omits some. This sample's table has approximately 80,000 clones. Sequenced: PBMCs. These receptors were collected from a woman in her 30s in good health and CMV-seronegative.

The V gene is TRBV6-5, the J gene TRBJ1-1; 9 bases are shared with TRBD1. V was clipped by 6 bases and J by 4 bases; unmatched bases: 9. CDR3 length: 15 residues. Germline CDR1 and CDR2: MNHEY and SVGAGI. Written as DNA, the CDR3 is TGTGCCAGCAGCCGCACGCGGGACAGGGTCACTGAAGCTTTCTTT. This encodes CASSRTRDRVTEAFF.

The CDR3 here is CAWSGVLAGDSWAYNEQFF. The CDR3 bases are TGTGCCTGGAGTGGTGTACTAGCGGGAGACTCTTGGGCCTACAATGAGCAGTTCTTC. V usage is TRBV30 and J usage is TRBJ2-1; 11 nucleotides agree with TRBD2. CDR1 and CDR2 from the germline V gene are GTSNPN and SVGIG (reference sequence). V dropped 1 base and J dropped 2; count of bases not matched to a gene: 13. The CDR3 runs to 19 residues.

The rearrangement uses TRBV30 and TRBJ2-3; TRBD1 might be the D (5 bases). The germline V gene encodes CDR1 GTSNPN and CDR2 SVGIG (reference sequence). Trimming took 4 bases from V and 2 from J, leaving 10 bases between them. The CDR3 has 13 residues. CDR3 amino acids: CAWNVDTTDTQYF. CDR3 nucleotides: TGTGCCTGGAACGTGGACACCACAGATACGCAGTATTTT.

The chain uses TRBV30 and TRBJ2-3; 13 bases fit TRBD2. V shed 2 bases, J shed 3 bases, and the junction held 5 bases outside the gene matches. The CDR3 sequence is 16 residues long. Germline CDR1 reads GTSNPN; CDR2 reads SVGIG (reference sequence). In nucleotides, the CDR3 is TGTGCCTGGAGTATACTAGCGGGAGGGCCAACAGATACGCAGTATTTT. It yields the protein CAWSILAGGPTDTQYF.

The chain links TRBV6-5 to TRBJ1-1; 11 nucleotides match TRBD1. CDR3 length: 15 amino acids. Germline V gives CDR1 MNHEY, CDR2 SVGAGI. Losses at the gene ends were 5 bases for V and 5 bases for J; bases not matched to a gene: 7. CDR3 protein: CASSRAGQGATEAFF. The CDR3 DNA follows: TGTGCCAGCAGTCGGGCCGGACAGGGGGCGACTGAAGCTTTCTTT.

The rearrangement links TRBV18 to TRBJ2-1, with 8 bases lining up with TRBD2. CDR3 length equals 15 residues. CDR1 and CDR2 from the germline V gene are KGHSH and LQKENI. J was trimmed by 8 bases and V by 1 base; bases with no gene match: 7. Here the CDR3 reads CASSPQVSGVDEQFF. CDR3 DNA: TGTGCCAGCTCACCACAGGTTAGCGGGGTCGATGAGCAGTTCTTC.